The 27 T cell receptor beta chains given below trace back to one sample, sequenced in a study of early T cells in non-severe SARS-CoV-2 infection. TCRdb redid the calling of the 5' RACE reads with MiXCR, one entry per CDR3 protein. The table records 50,000 to 70,000 distinct CDR3 sequences, around 9% of them present only once. The specimen sequenced was whole blood. These receptor sequences come from an adult who was a healthcare worker with PCR-confirmed SARS-CoV-2 infection or an uninfected control (not recorded which).

The chain uses TRBV30 and TRBJ2-2; no clear D gene. V lost 4 bases and J lost 0, with 12 bases in between. Germline V lookup: CDR1 GTSNPN, CDR2 SVGIG (reference sequence). The CDR3 extends over 15 amino acids. The CDR3, as DNA: TGTGCCTGGAAATGGTCTTTCGCGAACACCGGGGAGCTGTTTTTT. Translating gives CAWKWSFANTGELFF.

The chain's CDR3 is CASSLSTGNTDTQYF. The CDR3 nucleotides are TGTGCCAGCAGTTTGTCTACCGGAAACACAGATACGCAGTATTTT. The rearrangement links TRBV28 to TRBJ2-3; unclear D gene. The CDR3 is 15 amino acids. Germline V CDR1 and CDR2: MDHEN, SYDVKM. Trimming took 3 bases from V and 2 from J, leaving 12 bases between them.

The chain employs TRBV20-1 and TRBJ2-1; 11 nucleotides agree with TRBD2. CDR1 is DFQATT, CDR2 SNEGSKA, per germline (reference sequence). This CDR3 is built from 15 residues. Losses at the gene ends were 1 base for V and 5 bases for J; bases not matched to a gene: 4. The DNA of the CDR3 is TGCAGTGCTAGAGGGCTAGCGGGAGGTGACAATGAGCAGTTCTTC. It is translated as CSARGLAGGDNEQFF.

In its sample, this clonotype was seen a few times. The V and J genes are TRBV5-1 and TRBJ1-1; a possible D gene is TRBD1 (6 bases). This CDR3 is 16 amino acids long. Germline assignment: CDR1 SGHRS and CDR2 YFSETQ. The ends were cut back, 0 bases at V and 5 bases at J, with 17 bases in the middle. CDR3 DNA: TGCGCCAGCAGCTTGGGGCAGGGGATTACTGAGACTGAAGCTTTCTTT. Amino acid sequence: CASSLGQGITETEAFF. Drawing the rest from reference TRBV5-1 and TRBJ1-1, the complete variable domain is KAGVTQTPRYLIKTRGQQVTLSCSPISGHRSVSWYQQTPGQGLQFLFEYFSETQRNKGNFPGRFSGRQFSNSRSEMNVSTLELGDSALYLCASSLGQGITETEAFFGQGTRLTVV.

This clonotype has at least ten counts. This sequence joins TRBV6-2 or TRBV6-3 and TRBJ1-5, with 7 bases fitting TRBD1. V gave up 5 bases and J gave up 0 bases; unmatched junction bases: 4. The length of the CDR3 is 15 residues. Germline lookup yields CDR1 MNHEY and CDR2 SVGEGT. CDR3 in amino acids: CASSRTGDSNQPQHF. In DNA, the CDR3 is TGTGCCAGCAGTCGCACAGGGGATAGCAATCAGCCCCAGCATTTT.

This clonotype appeared a few times. This chain connects TRBV27 to TRBJ1-5, with D perhaps TRBD1 (6 bases). Germline assignment: CDR1 MNHEY and CDR2 SMNVEV (reference sequence). The CDR3 loop spans 16 amino acids. V shed 6 bases and J shed 4 bases, with 19 bases lying between them. The chain's CDR3 is CASSQSSGVGNQPQHF. The CDR3 DNA is TGTGCCAGCAGCCAAAGCTCAGGGGTTGGGAATCAGCCCCAGCATTTT.

The V call is TRBV12-3 or TRBV12-4, the J call TRBJ2-1; 7 positions agree with TRBD1. The CDR3 loop spans 12 amino acids. Trimming cost V 4 bases and J 6 bases; bases outside gene matches: 0. CDR3 loop: CASSYRGNEQFF. The CDR3 DNA sequence: TGTGCCAGCAGTTACAGGGGCAATGAGCAGTTCTTC.

This clonotype qualifies as medium-sized (0.01 to 0.1%). J is TRBJ2-6 and V is TRBV7-2; D may correspond to TRBD1 or TRBD2 (5 bases each). The length of the CDR3 is 17 residues. Germline V CDR1 and CDR2: SGHTA, FQGNSA. Trimming took 1 base from V and 1 from J, leaving 11 bases between them. CDR3 region: CASSLGGALSGANVLTF. The CDR3 coding sequence is TGTGCCAGCAGCTTAGGAGGGGCGCTTTCTGGGGCCAACGTCCTGACTTTC. Variable domain in full (rest from reference TRBV7-2 and TRBJ2-6): GAGVSQSPSNKVTEKGKDVELRCDPISGHTALYWYRQSLGQGLEFLIYFQGNSAPDKSGLPSDRFSAERTGGSVSTLTIQRTQQEDSAVYLCASSLGGALSGANVLTFGAGSRLTVL.

This clonotype has ten or more counts. V usage is TRBV7-9 and J usage is TRBJ2-5, with D possibly being TRBD1 or TRBD2 (6 bases each). The CDR3 length is 16 residues. The germline gives CDR1 SEHNR, CDR2 FQNEAQ (reference sequence). The V end lost 5 bases, the J end lost 1 base, and 17 bases lay between the germline ends. CDR3: CASSPGAGVTQETQYF. The CDR3 DNA is TGTGCCAGCAGCCCGGGGGCAGGGGTGACCCAAGAGACCCAGTACTTC.

This chain links TRBV29-1 with TRBJ1-1; D ambiguous. V dropped 3 bases and J dropped 1 base, with 3 bases sitting between them. The CDR3 extends over 11 amino acids. Germline-derived CDR1 and CDR2 are SQVTM and ANQGSEA. CDR3 nucleotide sequence: TGCAGCGTTGACAGGAACACTGAAGCTTTCTTT. It translates to CSVDRNTEAFF.

V gene TRBV7-2 combines with J gene TRBJ1-3; the D is unclear. With 4 bases removed from V and 2 bases from J, the gap between germline ends came to 6 bases. Germline-derived CDR1 and CDR2 are SGHTA and FQGNSA. This CDR3 region has 13 residues. The CDR3 is CASSSPPGNTIYF. The DNA for the CDR3 is TGTGCCAGCAGCTCCCCACCTGGAAACACCATATATTTT. Together with reference TRBV7-2 and TRBJ1-3, the CDR3 gives the full variable domain: GAGVSQSPSNKVTEKGKDVELRCDPISGHTALYWYRQSLGQGLEFLIYFQGNSAPDKSGLPSDRFSAERTGGSVSTLTIQRTQQEDSAVYLCASSSPPGNTIYFGEGSWLTVV.

This clonotype has only one observation. V usage is TRBV7-3 and J usage is TRBJ1-1; no clear D. The CDR3 totals 12 residues. V lost 2 bases, J lost 7 bases, and 8 bases lay in between. Germline V lookup: CDR1 SGHTA, CDR2 FQGTGA. The CDR3 region has the DNA TGTGCCAGCAGCTTACGTTCTGGTGAAGCTTTCTTT. Its translation: CASSLRSGEAFF.

This clonotype was recorded at least ten times. This chain uses TRBV11-2 with TRBJ2-1, with D hard to call. Trimming removed 2 bases from V and 5 bases from J, with 10 bases in between. Germline V lookup: CDR1 SGHAT, CDR2 FQNNGV. The CDR3 loop spans 14 amino acids. The CDR3 DNA reads as TGTGCCAGCAGCTTAATCCCGGCAGACAATGAGCAGTTCTTC. It yields the protein CASSLIPADNEQFF.

This clonotype was observed a few times. This rearrangement joins TRBV7-9 to TRBJ2-7, with D possibly matching TRBD1 (6 bases). Between the trimmed V and J ends, which lost 8 bases and 4 bases, there was a span of 12 bases. The germline gives CDR1 SEHNR, CDR2 FQNEAQ (reference sequence). The CDR3 covers 12 residues. The CDR3 nucleotides are TGTGCCAGCGGGCAGGGGCAGTACGAGCAGTACTTC. It is translated as CASGQGQYEQYF. The full variable domain, with the rest looked up from reference TRBV7-9 and TRBJ2-7, is DTGVSQNPRHKITKRGQNVTFRCDPISEHNRLYWYRQTLGQGPEFLTYFQNEAQLEKSRLLSDRFSAERPKGSFSTLEIQRTEQGDSAMYLCASGQGQYEQYFGPGTRLTVT.

This chain links TRBV24-1 with TRBJ1-1; TRBD1 is a possible D gene (6 bases). The CDR3 loop spans 12 amino acids. Between the trimmed V and J ends, which lost 3 bases and 11 bases, there was a span of 12 bases. The germline V gene encodes CDR1 KGHDR and CDR2 SFDVKD. CDR3 bases: TGTGCCACCAGTGATCAGGGGCGGGCGGCTTTCTTT. Amino acid sequence: CATSDQGRAAFF.

This clonotype was seen ten or more times. This CDR3 is CASSPESPGANVLTF. DNA of the CDR3: TGTGCCAGCAGCCCCGAGAGTCCCGGGGCCAACGTCCTGACTTTC. The chain employs TRBV5-4 and TRBJ2-6, with D unresolved. Trimming shortened V by 4 bases and J by 4 bases, and 12 bases separated the two germline ends. Germline V lookup: CDR1 SGHNT, CDR2 YYREEE (reference sequence). The CDR3 length is 15 residues.

Ten or more counts support this clonotype. This chain connects TRBV6-6 to TRBJ2-6; D is unresolved. Germline V lookup: CDR1 MNHNY, CDR2 SVGAGI (reference sequence). The CDR3 runs 16 residues. Trimming pared 4 bases from V and 0 bases from J, leaving 10 bases between. The CDR3 loop is CASSSTLSSGANVLTF. In nucleotides, the CDR3 is TGTGCCAGCAGTTCGACTCTAAGCTCTGGGGCCAACGTCCTGACTTTC.

This clonotype appeared a few times. The chain has TRBV6-2 or TRBV6-3 and TRBJ2-1; tentative D call: TRBD1 (6 bases). V lost 2 bases and J 0 bases, leaving 17 bases between the germline ends. CDR1 MNHEY and CDR2 SVGEGT come from the germline V gene. The CDR3 spans 18 residues. The CDR3 region has the DNA TGTGCCAGCAGTTACGCAAGATCAGGGGCCCTCTCCTACAATGAGCAGTTCTTC. Amino acid sequence: CASSYARSGALSYNEQFF.

In its sample, this clonotype was seen a few times. The chain has TRBV7-3 and TRBJ2-1; D is undetermined. V was trimmed by 1 base and J by 0 bases, leaving 7 bases between them. This CDR3 region has 15 residues. Per germline, CDR1 SGHTA and CDR2 FQGTGA. CDR3 loop: CASSLIAVSYNEQFF. The CDR3 DNA follows: TGTGCCAGCAGCTTAATTGCGGTCTCCTACAATGAGCAGTTCTTC.

Regarding this clonotype: The junction differs from germline at one of its ends, possibly a read error. V is TRBV18 and J is TRBJ2-3; D is unresolved. Germline V gives CDR1 KGHSH, CDR2 LQKENI. The CDR3 contains 12 residues. The CDR3 region has the DNA TGTGCCTGCTCACCAAGCACAGATACGCAGTATTTT. Translation: CACSPSTDTQYF. The entire variable domain, with the rest obtained from reference TRBV18 and TRBJ2-3, is as follows: NAGVMQNPRHLVRRRGQEARLRCSPMKGHSHVYWYRQLPEEGLKFMVYLQKENIIDESGMPKERFSAEFPKEGPSILRIQQVVRGDSAAYFCACSPSTDTQYFGPGTRLTVL.

The chain employs TRBV2 and TRBJ1-5; TRBD1 is a possible D gene (6 bases). With 8 bases removed from V and 1 base from J, the gap between germline ends came to 15 bases. Germline CDR1 and CDR2: SNHLY and FYNNEI. This CDR3 comprises 15 residues. The CDR3 loop reads CASATDRFSNQPQHF. The CDR3 region has the DNA TGTGCCAGCGCCACCGACAGGTTCAGCAATCAGCCCCAGCATTTT.

This clonotype has ten or more counts. V and J are TRBV6-2 or TRBV6-3 and TRBJ1-1; 10 bases are a match to TRBD1. The germline V gene encodes CDR1 MNHEY and CDR2 SVGEGT. This CDR3 is 14 amino acids long. V dropped 7 bases and J dropped 1; count of bases not matched to a gene: 3. The CDR3, as DNA: TGTGCCAGCACCGGGACAGGGGCGAACACTGAAGCTTTCTTT. It is translated as CASTGTGANTEAFF.

The V and J genes are TRBV23-1 and TRBJ2-2; 8 positions agree with TRBD2. TRBV23-1 qualifies as an ORF whose function is uncertain. V lost 5 bases, J lost 2 bases, and 7 bases stayed unmatched. This CDR3 region has 16 residues. CDR3 protein: CASSMSGRANTGELFF. DNA for the CDR3: TGCGCCAGCAGTATGAGCGGGAGAGCTAACACCGGGGAGCTGTTTTTT.

This clonotype showed up many times. The chain is built from TRBV12-3 or TRBV12-4 and TRBJ2-7; no firm D call. Trimming removed 1 base at V and 2 bases at J, with 6 bases between. The CDR3 has 13 amino acids. CDR3 protein: CASSLERTYEQYF. The CDR3 DNA reads as TGTGCCAGCAGTTTAGAGAGAACCTACGAGCAGTACTTC.

This clonotype has just a few counts. The chain uses TRBV24-1 and TRBJ2-1; D possibly matches TRBD1 or TRBD2 (6 bases each). Trimming shortened V by 6 bases and J by 0 bases, and 17 bases separated the two germline ends. The CDR3 loop spans 17 amino acids. Germline V CDR1 and CDR2: KGHDR, SFDVKD. The CDR3 here is CATSPEGGISSYNEQFF. The CDR3, as DNA: TGTGCCACCAGTCCTGAGGGGGGTATTAGCTCCTACAATGAGCAGTTCTTC.

Ten or more counts support this clonotype. The chain recombines TRBV6-5 with TRBJ2-3; TRBD2 matches 8 bases. This CDR3 comprises 16 residues. Germline CDR1 MNHEY, CDR2 SVGAGI. The V gene end was trimmed by 5 bases and the J gene end by 1 base; junction bases not matched to a gene: 8. CDR3 protein: CASSVQGREGTDTQYF. The CDR3 DNA sequence: TGTGCCAGCAGTGTCCAGGGGCGGGAGGGCACAGATACGCAGTATTTT.

This clonotype turned up a few times. CDR3 sequence (DNA): TGCAGCGTCGCGGCGGGGGAGGCTTTCTTT. It yields the protein CSVAAGEAFF. The chain recombines TRBV29-1 with TRBJ1-1; D might be TRBD1 (5 bases). Germline loops: CDR1 SQVTM, CDR2 ANQGSEA. The V end lost 6 bases, the J end lost 11 bases, and 13 bases lay between the germline ends. CDR3 length equals 10 residues.